Described below is a single T cell receptor beta chain sequence and its context. Its antigen is currently not known. No per-base quality is available; no much larger clone lies one base away. TCRbeta CDR3 regions were amplified from genomic DNA using the immunoSEQ Assay, a bias-controlled multiplex PCR. The original pipeline was this. The number of nucleated cells in each sample was estimated by amplification of reference gene primers within the assay. Sequence reads were collapsed and filtered to measure the absolute abundance of every unique TCRbeta CDR3 rearrangement. For each sample, productive Simpson clonality was calculated by taking the square root of Simpson's diversity index across productive rearrangements. Not all clones reach the TCRdb copy of this immuneACCESS table, which keeps in-frame sequences only. Checked studies attribute under half of the gap to unresolved V genes and leave the rest unexplained. D and trimming come from the DNA, and the V and J calls and clone size come from that table. The sample table lists around 160,000 clones, approximately 95% of them with a count of one. In total, the top ten clones hold just under 2% of the sample.

At one collaborating source in Seattle, patients were enrolled during active infection and were followed longitudinally through the course of disease. The collaborating institutions used their own protocols to collect whole blood in K2EDTA tubes. For TCRbeta analysis, collaborator samples were shipped as frozen whole blood, as isolated PBMCs, or as DNA extracted from either sample type. The data originate from a study of blood T cell repertoires in COVID-19 (TCRdb year 2020). Notes on the research overall: Samples covering the acute and convalescent phases of COVID-19 were provided by collaborators in the United States, Italy and Spain. The repertoires were released in a freely available public database meant as a resource for research on the immune response to SARS-CoV-2. Where available, HLA class I and class II types were obtained from metadata supplied by the sample provider rather than from assay-based typing. The samples were drawn from the first 160 participants of the ongoing ImmuneRACE study and from 950 to 1,500 subjects provided by 6 global collaborators. The material from the prospective study consisted of cDNA or gDNA derived from T cells, B-cell-depleted T cells, or PBMCs. Sample metadata almost always included a de-identified subject ID, COVID-19 status, age in years and sex. The dataset comprised deeply sampled blood TCRbeta repertoires from subjects exposed to, actively infected with, or recovered from COVID-19. What the work shows at the level of the full study, not this receptor alone: The quantity of clinical and demographic metadata differed by source and by participant and was supplied without curation.

The sequence was collected from an older woman with COVID-19, enrolled during active disease. Sequences were obtained from peripheral blood.

The bases read TGTGCCAGCACCGCGACTAGCGGGTCGACGACCCAGTACTTC. Its protein product is CASTATSGSTTQYF. The sequence is built from TRBV27 and TRBJ2-5; 10 bases in between match TRBD2. The CDR3 has 14 amino acids, counting the end cysteine and phenylalanine. The kept DNA is CDR3 alone, 42 bases in frame from the first base. From the germline V gene (reference sequence), CDR1 is MNHEY and CDR2 is SMNVEV. Unmatched junction bases come to 9, with V trimmed by 7 bases and J by 7 bases.